This TCR beta chain was retrieved from a study of cytomegalovirus exposure and HLA in healthy donors. Whole-study findings and limits: Clonal expansion was found to be greater in HLA-associated TCR beta chains than in equally common others in a later analysis. Immune exposure was documented only through CMV serostatus. An analysis was carried out later, and it reportedly showed fewer N-insertions in an Asian-associated ancestry cluster than the approximately 660-donor mean.

With regard to this clone: Its antigen is still unknown.

PCR was performed using 60 Vbeta and 13 Jbeta primers. Profiled with immunoSEQ multiplex PCR; TCRdb holds only in-frame clones, not every one. The sample lists about 120,000 clones, approximately 87% occurring once. V shed 6 bases and J 7 bases; nucleotides not matched to a gene: 5. Germline V lookup: CDR1 MNHEY, CDR2 SVGAGI. CDR3 length: 13 residues. Donors sampled were nominally healthy, though unrecorded immune exposures were likely. The clonotype originates from a young man in good health and CMV-seropositive. Sequenced sample: PBMCs. The rearrangement uses TRBV6-5 and TRBJ2-1; 8 bases map to TRBD2. CDR3 bases: TGTGCCAGCAGCCCGGGACTAGTAAATGAGCAGTTCTTC. As protein: CASSPGLVNEQFF.